The rows below give T cell receptor beta chains drawn from one sample of a study of cytomegalovirus exposure and HLA in healthy donors. Method: immunoSEQ multiplex PCR; TCRdb's copy keeps in-frame clones and lacks some. The sample has approximately 150,000 clones; approximately 84% are singletons. Material: PBMCs. These TCRs come from a man aged 30 to 45 in good health and CMV-seronegative. CDR3s include the opening cysteine and the closing phenylalanine or tryptophan.

CDR3aa: CAISESQTYEQYF
v_gene: TRBV10-3

CDR3aa: CASSEQWTGGNEQFF
v_gene: TRBV9

CDR3aa: CASSLVAGDGEQFF
v_gene: TRBV7-2

CDR3aa: CASSQVRGRDSYEQYF
v_gene: TRBV4-3

CDR3aa: CSVEQVHASSEAFF
v_gene: TRBV29-1

CDR3aa: CASSPVPAAAAKNIQYF
v_gene: TRBV5-4

CDR3aa: CASSQFETGAYGYTF
v_gene: TRBV4-1

CDR3aa: CASTISRDPHGEQFF
v_gene: TRBV7-9

CDR3aa: CASTQKRLAGGPGTDTQYF
v_gene: TRBV7-8

CDR3aa: CASSLTSGGGEQFF
v_gene: TRBV5-6

CDR3aa: CASSIGLSKTHQYF
v_gene: TRBV19

CDR3aa: CASSAGEQYF
v_gene: TRBV2

CDR3aa: CASSSRTGGPAYEQYF
v_gene: TRBV7-9

CDR3aa: CASSYSDRSYEQYF
v_gene: TRBV5-6

CDR3aa: CSARLPPTF
v_gene: TRBV20-1

CDR3aa: CASSHPRGGDNEQFF
v_gene: TRBV4-1

CDR3aa: CASSDHRTGLTGELFF
v_gene: TRBV5-1

CDR3aa: CASSLRLYERRDRGNTEAFF
v_gene: TRBV5-1

CDR3aa: CASSQDGTGGQPQHF
v_gene: TRBV4-2

CDR3aa: CASSQGAGGPYEQYF
v_gene: TRBV4-2

CDR3aa: CASSQVDRGHWTEAFF
v_gene: TRBV4-3

CDR3aa: CSVEREAGVTPDTQYF
v_gene: TRBV29-1

CDR3aa: CASSWDSYSGNTIYF
v_gene: TRBV19

CDR3aa: CASSLEREKDTQYF
v_gene: TRBV5-4

CDR3aa: CATSREQGYYGYTF
v_gene: TRBV15

CDR3aa: CAWNSGQATNEKLFF
v_gene: TRBV30

CDR3aa: CASSLQGEVGGYTF
v_gene: TRBV5-1

CDR3aa: CASSEDRPYEQYF
v_gene: TRBV5-1

CDR3aa: CASSAQDRNTEAFF
v_gene: TRBV9

CDR3aa: CASSQTFGANVLTF
v_gene: TRBV5-1

CDR3aa: CASSPRVQRGSTDTQYF
v_gene: TRBV7-8

CDR3aa: CASSIGTEGLKLFF
v_gene: TRBV19

CDR3aa: CASSFRAGANSNYGYTF
v_gene: TRBV27

CDR3aa: CASSATGRAIYF
v_gene: TRBV5-1

CDR3aa: CASSSGLQETQYF
v_gene: TRBV28

CDR3aa: CASSQGGPGGSEAFF
v_gene: TRBV14

CDR3aa: CASSIGSRSSGANVLTF
v_gene: TRBV19

CDR3aa: CASSQATGHTDTQYF
v_gene: TRBV4-3

CDR3aa: CASSHQLAVQETQYF
v_gene: TRBV7-2

CDR3aa: CASSYRLAGSTDTQYF
v_gene: TRBV7-9

CDR3aa: CASSSNGAELQYF
v_gene: TRBV7-8

CDR3aa: CASSLGRWGQGPLNEQFF
v_gene: TRBV7-9

CDR3aa: CASSFSWGGEYGGNEKLFF
v_gene: TRBV28

CDR3aa: CASSVGRLSYEQYF
v_gene: TRBV9

CDR3aa: CASSEGLAGGSSYNEQFF
v_gene: TRBV6-1

CDR3aa: CASSAGVGNTIYF
v_gene: TRBV2

CDR3aa: CASSQDMQIYNEQFF
v_gene: TRBV4-3

CDR3aa: CASGLEEGTEAFF
v_gene: TRBV12-5

CDR3aa: CAWSFDSNTEAFF
v_gene: TRBV30

CDR3aa: CASSLWTSGRALQETQYF
v_gene: TRBV27

CDR3aa: CASTRGDNYGYTF
v_gene: TRBV28

CDR3aa: CTSSGQGDTYEQYF
v_gene: TRBV1

CDR3aa: CASSLIGSYNEQFF
v_gene: TRBV5-4

CDR3aa: CATSRDKGQSTDTQYF
v_gene: TRBV15

CDR3aa: CASSIVGGNTGELFF
v_gene: TRBV19

CDR3aa: CASSGNRGSTMGTGELFF
v_gene: TRBV10-1

CDR3aa: CASSLGRGATGELFF
v_gene: TRBV7-6